A selection of T cell receptor beta chains follows, all from one sample in a study of shared clonotypes between healthy human individuals. The repertoire was sequenced with immunoSEQ multiplex PCR; TCRdb's copy has only in-frame clones and lacks some. This table has some 89,000 clones, about two thirds appearing once. Material for sequencing was memory CD8+ T cells sorted from blood. The source is a man aged 25 to 45 in good health. Both conserved end residues are part of each CDR3. The order of the fields is J gene, D gene, V gene, clone size, CDR3 DNA, CDR3 protein. A D gene is named only where the DNA matches it firmly. A clone size is listed for some rows: how often the clone was seen (once, few, many), or a class if it is expanded.

TRBJ2-7,TRBD1,TRBV28,.,TGTGCCAGCGTAGACAGGGGAAACTACGAGCAGTACTTC,CASVDRGNYEQYF
TRBJ1-1,.,TRBV7-9,once,TGTGCCAGCAGCCTGTCTGGTCCCACTGAAGCTTTCTTT,CASSLSGPTEAFF
TRBJ2-5,.,TRBV28,.,TGTGCCAGCAGGCACACTGCCCCCCCCCAGACCCAGTACTTC,CASRHTAPPQTQYF
TRBJ2-1,.,TRBV10-3,.,TGTGCCATCAGTGATTTGAGGGAGGACAATGAGCAGTTCTTC,CAISDLREDNEQFF
TRBJ2-7,TRBD2,TRBV9,.,TGTGCCAGCAGCCAGGCGGGGGGCGGCTCCTACGAGCAGTACTTC,CASSQAGGGSYEQYF
TRBJ2-3,.,TRBV5-1,many,TGCGCCAGCAGCTCAGCAGTGATCTCTAGCACAGATACGCAGTATTTT,CASSSAVISSTDTQYF
TRBJ2-3,TRBD1,TRBV10-3,once,TGTGCCATCACCGGACAGGGGGGAGGGCCCGCAGATACGCAGTATTTT,CAITGQGGGPADTQYF
TRBJ2-2,.,TRBV7-9,.,TGTGCCAGCAGCGATCCGGGACGGACGAACACCGGGGAGCTGTTTTTT,CASSDPGRTNTGELFF
TRBJ1-1,TRBD1,TRBV2,.,TGTGCCAGCAACCCTTGGACAGGGAGTGACACTGAAGCTTTCTTT,CASNPWTGSDTEAFF
TRBJ2-6,.,TRBV6-5,.,TGTGCCAGCAGTGGCGCCTCTGGGGCCAACGTCCTGACTTTC,CASSGASGANVLTF
TRBJ2-5,.,TRBV18,.,TGTGCCAGCTCACCACGGCAGGCAGACCCTAGGGAGACCCAGTACTTC,CASSPRQADPRETQYF
TRBJ2-3,.,TRBV5-1,.,TGCGCCAGCAGCAATCAGGGGATCACGGATACGCAGTATTTT,CASSNQGITDTQYF
TRBJ1-5,.,TRBV28,few,TGTGCAATAGGTCATCAGCCCCAGCATTTT,CAIGHQPQHF
TRBJ2-2,.,TRBV9,.,TGTGCCAGCACAGCGCTGTCGAACACCGGGGAGCTGTTTTTT,CASTALSNTGELFF
TRBJ2-7,TRBD1,TRBV27,.,TGTGCCAGCAGTTTTGGGGCAGGGGGTACCTACGAGCAGTACTTC,CASSFGAGGTYEQYF
TRBJ2-3,.,TRBV25-1,.,TGTGCCAGCAGTGACCCAGCTAGCACAGATACGCAGTATTTT,CASSDPASTDTQYF
TRBJ1-1,.,TRBV11-2,.,TGTGCCAGCAGCTTAGGAGGGGAAGCTTTCTTT,CASSLGGEAFF
TRBJ1-4,.,TRBV6-6,.,TGTGCCATCCGGGACGCCGGAGGGGAAAAACTGTTTTTT,CAIRDAGGEKLFF
TRBJ2-3,TRBD2,TRBV18,.,TGTGCCAGCTCACCATCCAGCGGGAGGGCCGTGACAGATACGCAGTATTTT,CASSPSSGRAVTDTQYF
TRBJ2-7,TRBD2,TRBV19,.,TGTGCCAGTAGTATAAGTAGCGGGGAGTACGAGCAGTACTTC,CASSISSGEYEQYF
TRBJ2-3,.,TRBV6-6,.,TGTGCCAGCGGTGAGACGGGAGCGGAGGGAGATACGCAGTATTTT,CASGETGAEGDTQYF
TRBJ2-1,.,TRBV6-5,.,TGTGCCAGCAGTTACGGGGGAAAGCAGTTCTTC,CASSYGGKQFF
TRBJ2-7,TRBD2,TRBV4-2,.,TGTGCCAGCAGCCAAGGACTAGCGAGCTCCTACGAGCAGTACTTC,CASSQGLASSYEQYF
TRBJ2-1,TRBD2,TRBV2,many,TGTGCCAGCGGGCGATCTAGCGGGAGCATAGGGTACAATGAGCAGTTCTTC,CASGRSSGSIGYNEQFF
TRBJ2-5,.,TRBV7-9,.,TGTGCCAGCAGCCCCAGGAGGGAAGAGACCCAGTACTTC,CASSPRREETQYF
TRBJ2-1,.,TRBV30,.,TGTGCCTGGAGTGTAATCTCCCTGTCCTACAATGAGCAGTTCTTC,CAWSVISLSYNEQFF
TRBJ1-4,TRBD1,TRBV25-1,.,TGTGCCAGCAGTCTCGACAGGGGAGATGAAAAACTGTTTTTT,CASSLDRGDEKLFF
TRBJ1-1,.,TRBV13,.,TGTGCCAGCAGCTTAGATCGGGCAGCAGGGGTGGTAGCTTTCTTT,CASSLDRAAGVVAFF
TRBJ2-3,TRBD2,TRBV11-2,.,TGTGCCAGCAGCTACCCCGTGGTAGCGGGAGTTGTCACAGATACGCAGTATTTT,CASSYPVVAGVVTDTQYF
TRBJ1-2,.,TRBV6-4,few,TGTGCCAGCAGTGACGTGGGGACCGACAGCTACACCTTC,CASSDVGTDSYTF
TRBJ1-5,.,TRBV6-1,few,TGTGCCAGCAGGGCCTTGATAGGGAGCAATCAGCCCCAGCATTTT,CASRALIGSNQPQHF
TRBJ1-4,.,TRBV5-1,.,TGCGCCAGCAGCTTGACGGAGGGGTCGGGCGAAAAACTGTTTTTT,CASSLTEGSGEKLFF
TRBJ1-3,.,TRBV4-1,.,TGCGCCAGCAGCCAAGACAGAGCCAGTGGAAACACCATATATTTT,CASSQDRASGNTIYF
TRBJ1-2,.,TRBV6-5,few,TGTGCCAGCAGCCTACGTAGGGGGGATGGCTACACCTTC,CASSLRRGDGYTF
TRBJ2-7,.,TRBV12-2,.,TGTGCAAGTCGCTTAGCTACCTCTTACGAGCAGTACTTC,CASRLATSYEQYF
TRBJ2-2,TRBD1,TRBV4-3,.,TGCGCCAGCAGCCAAGATTTCCCGGGACAGGGGTGGACCGGGGAGCTGTTTTTT,CASSQDFPGQGWTGELFF
TRBJ2-1,.,TRBV6-5,.,TGTGCCAGCAGTTACGTAGCGGCCTCCTACAATGAGCAGTTCTTC,CASSYVAASYNEQFF
TRBJ1-2,.,TRBV6-5,.,TGTGCCAGCAGTTACACGGGGGCTGCCTATGGCTACACCTTC,CASSYTGAAYGYTF
TRBJ1-1,TRBD1,TRBV7-6,.,TGTGCCAGCAGCTTACAGGGGGAAGGCACTGAAGCTTTCTTT,CASSLQGEGTEAFF
TRBJ2-7,.,TRBV29-1,.,TGCAGCGTTGTTCTAAAGCCCTACGAGCAGTACTTC,CSVVLKPYEQYF
TRBJ2-7,TRBD1,TRBV25-1,.,TGTGCCAGCAGTGTAAATCGGGACAGACACTACGAGCAGTACTTC,CASSVNRDRHYEQYF
TRBJ1-4,.,TRBV7-9,.,TGTGCCAGCAGCCCCTCGCGGACTGGTACTAATGAAAAACTGTTTTTT,CASSPSRTGTNEKLFF
TRBJ2-2,.,TRBV6-6,.,TGTGCCAGCGGACACGGGGAGCTGTTTTTT,CASGHGELFF
TRBJ2-7,.,TRBV10-3,once,TGTGCCACCTCTGGGACAACCTACGAGCAGTACTTC,CATSGTTYEQYF
TRBJ1-5,.,TRBV4-3,once,TGCGCCAGCAGCACGGTAAATCAGCCCCAGCATTTT,CASSTVNQPQHF
TRBJ2-7,.,TRBV6-1,.,TGTGCCAGCAAAAGCTTGTCCTACGAGCAGTACTTC,CASKSLSYEQYF
TRBJ2-7,TRBD2,TRBV5-4,.,TGTGCCAGCAGCATAGGGACTAGCTCCTACGAGCAGTACTTC,CASSIGTSSYEQYF
TRBJ1-2,TRBD1,TRBV5-1,.,TGCGCCAGCAGATCGACAGGGGGCGACTATGGCTACACCTTC,CASRSTGGDYGYTF
TRBJ2-4,.,TRBV2,.,TGTGCCAGCAGGGACCGGGACGGTATTCAGTACTTC,CASRDRDGIQYF
TRBJ2-5,.,TRBV6-6,.,TGTGCCAGCAGTTCTCCCCGAGAGGAGACCCAGTACTTC,CASSSPREETQYF
TRBJ1-4,TRBD1,TRBV15,many,TGTGCCACCAGCAGGGATTACGGTGGGACAGGGTTAAAGAATGAAAAACTGTTTTTT,CATSRDYGGTGLKNEKLFF
TRBJ2-7,TRBD2,TRBV28,few,TGTGCAGCGGGAGGCTCCTACGAGCAGTACTTC,CAAGGSYEQYF
TRBJ1-5,TRBD1,TRBV4-3,.,TGCGCCAGCAGCCTCGGGACAGCGAACAATCAGCCCCAGCATTTT,CASSLGTANNQPQHF
TRBJ2-1,.,TRBV19,.,TGTGCCAGTAGTATAGGGGGTAGCGCATTTTACAATGAGCAGTTCTTC,CASSIGGSAFYNEQFF
TRBJ2-3,TRBD2,TRBV2,.,TGTGCCAGCAGACGTGACAGGAGTAGCGGGAGAGATACGCAGTATTTT,CASRRDRSSGRDTQYF